This TCR beta chain was retrieved from a study of cytomegalovirus exposure and HLA in healthy donors. About the research overall: Samples from HLA-typed donors yielded 65 million to 90 million unique TCRs in an early data release. Overall study results and limits: Presence/absence analyses treated sequencing depth as roughly uniform across donors.

Details on this clone: The antigen is not known.

Germline V gives CDR1 MNHEY, CDR2 SMNVEV (reference sequence). V gave up 3 bases and J gave up 9 bases; unmatched junction bases: 9. The CDR3 spans 15 residues. PCR used 60 Vbeta primers and 13 Jbeta primers. TCRdb's table, derived via immunoSEQ multiplex PCR, lists solely in-frame clones and lacks some. The profile shows about 190,000 clones, over 70% of them singletons. This clonotype was obtained from a man in his forties or fifties in good health and CMV-seronegative. The rearrangement uses TRBV27 and TRBJ1-5, with 9 bases matching TRBD1. Input material: PBMCs. The CDR3 spells CASSFTGQGEGPQHF. CDR3 bases: TGTGCCAGCAGTTTTACGGGACAGGGTGAGGGGCCCCAGCATTTT.